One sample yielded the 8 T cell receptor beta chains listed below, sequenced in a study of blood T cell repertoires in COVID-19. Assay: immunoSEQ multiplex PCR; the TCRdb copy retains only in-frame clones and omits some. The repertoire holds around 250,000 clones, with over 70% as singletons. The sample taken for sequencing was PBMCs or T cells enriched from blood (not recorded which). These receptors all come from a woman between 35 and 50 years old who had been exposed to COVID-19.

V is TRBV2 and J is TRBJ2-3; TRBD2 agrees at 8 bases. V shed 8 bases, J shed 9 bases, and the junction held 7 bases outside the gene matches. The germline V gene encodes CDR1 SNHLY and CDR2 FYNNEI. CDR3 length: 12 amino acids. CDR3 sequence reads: CASGRSGGTQYF. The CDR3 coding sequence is TGTGCCAGCGGGAGGAGCGGGGGCACGCAGTATTTT.

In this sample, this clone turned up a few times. CDR3 DNA: TGCAGCGTTCCCCCGGACAGGCAAGGGATGAACACTGAAGCTTTCTTT. Its protein is CSVPPDRQGMNTEAFF. This chain joins TRBV29-1 and TRBJ1-1, with 7 bases fitting TRBD1. In germline, CDR1 is SQVTM, CDR2 ANQGSEA. The V segment lost 5 bases and the J segment 0 bases; nucleotides outside the gene matches: 12. The CDR3 totals 16 residues.

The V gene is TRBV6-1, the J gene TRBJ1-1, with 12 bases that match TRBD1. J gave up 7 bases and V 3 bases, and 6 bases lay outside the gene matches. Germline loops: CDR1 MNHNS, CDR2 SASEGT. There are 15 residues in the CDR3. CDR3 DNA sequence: TGTGCCAGCAGTGAGACGGGACAGGGGGCAGGTGAAGCTTTCTTT. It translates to CASSETGQGAGEAFF.

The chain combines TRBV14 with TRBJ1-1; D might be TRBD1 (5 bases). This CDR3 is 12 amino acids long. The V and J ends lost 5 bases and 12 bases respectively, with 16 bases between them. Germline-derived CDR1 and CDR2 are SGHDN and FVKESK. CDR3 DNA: TGTGCCAGCAGCTCAATGGGGCTTTTGACTTTCTTT. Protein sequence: CASSSMGLLTFF. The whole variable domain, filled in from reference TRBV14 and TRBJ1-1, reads EAGVTQFPSHSVIEKGQTVTLRCDPISGHDNLYWYRRVMGKEIKFLLHFVKESKQDESGMPNNRFLAERTGGTYSTLKVQPAELEDSGVYFCASSSMGLLTFFGQGTRLTVV.

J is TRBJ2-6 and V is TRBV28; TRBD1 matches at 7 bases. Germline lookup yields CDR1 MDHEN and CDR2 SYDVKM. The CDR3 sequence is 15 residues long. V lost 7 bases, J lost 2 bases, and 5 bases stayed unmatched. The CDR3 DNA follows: TGTGCCAGCAAACAGGGGTTTACTGGGGCCAACGTCCTGACTTTC. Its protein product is CASKQGFTGANVLTF.

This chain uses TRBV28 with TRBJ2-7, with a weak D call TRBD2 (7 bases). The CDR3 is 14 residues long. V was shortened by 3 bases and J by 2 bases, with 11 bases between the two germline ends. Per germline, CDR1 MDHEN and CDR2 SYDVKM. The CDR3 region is CASSLGGQTYEQYF. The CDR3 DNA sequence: TGTGCCAGCAGTTTGGGGGGGCAGACCTACGAGCAGTACTTC.

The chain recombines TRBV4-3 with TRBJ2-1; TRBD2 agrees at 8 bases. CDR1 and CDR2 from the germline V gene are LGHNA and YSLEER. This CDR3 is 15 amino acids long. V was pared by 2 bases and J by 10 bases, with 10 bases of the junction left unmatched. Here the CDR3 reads CASSQSTTSGLEQFF. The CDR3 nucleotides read TGCGCCAGCAGCCAATCTACAACTAGCGGCCTGGAGCAGTTCTTC.

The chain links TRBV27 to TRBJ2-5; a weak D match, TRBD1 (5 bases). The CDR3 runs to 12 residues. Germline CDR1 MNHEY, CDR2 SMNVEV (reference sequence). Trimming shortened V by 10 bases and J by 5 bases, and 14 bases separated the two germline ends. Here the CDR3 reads CAKEYKGETQYF. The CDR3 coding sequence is TGTGCCAAAGAGTATAAGGGGGAGACCCAGTACTTC.